The 10 T cell receptor beta chains below come from one sample, sequenced in a study of memory CD4+ T cells and cytomegalovirus serostatus. The sort gate was single viable CD3+CD4+CD8-CD45RO+ cells for memory CD4+ T cells. TCRdb keeps only in-frame clones here, not all; method: immunoSEQ multiplex PCR. The table has some 39,000 clones, roughly 77% seen once; the top ten hold 0.65% to 0.85%. The sample consisted of memory CD4+ T cells from blood. The source of these receptors is an adult in good health and CMV-seronegative.

The chain carries TRBV19 and TRBJ1-6; D perhaps matches TRBD1 (6 bases). CDR1 is LNHDA and CDR2 is SQIVND in the germline V gene (reference sequence). Trimming stripped 1 base from V and 5 bases from J, with 15 bases between. The CDR3 runs 17 residues. The CDR3 loop reads CASSIVIGTYDNSPLHF. CDR3 bases: TGTGCCAGTAGTATAGTAATTGGGACATACGATAATTCACCCCTCCACTTT.

The V gene is TRBV6-5, the J gene TRBJ1-6, with TRBD1 matching over 7 bases. CDR3 size: 14 residues. The germline V gene encodes CDR1 MNHEY and CDR2 SVGAGI. V shed 5 bases, J shed 8 bases, and the junction held 6 bases outside the gene matches. The CDR3 sequence: CASSPRDRDSPLHF. DNA for the CDR3: TGTGCCAGCAGTCCCCGGGACAGAGATTCACCCCTCCACTTT.

The rearrangement uses TRBV6-5 and TRBJ1-5; 10 nucleotides align to TRBD1. The CDR3 has 14 amino acids. Germline V gene lookup returns CDR1 MNHEY and CDR2 SVGAGI. J lost 7 bases, V lost 5 bases, and 5 bases had no gene match. CDR3 DNA sequence: TGTGCCAGCAGTGGCCGGACAGGGGGACAGCCCCAGCATTTT. Residues: CASSGRTGGQPQHF.

The chain combines TRBV7-6 with TRBJ1-5; D uncertain. Trimming removed 4 bases at V and 7 bases at J, with 8 bases between. There are 12 residues in the CDR3. CDR1 SGHVS and CDR2 FNYEAQ come from the germline V gene. The DNA for the CDR3 is TGTGCCAGCAGCTCCCAAAGCCAGCCCCAGCATTTT. Protein: CASSSQSQPQHF.

This chain joins TRBV7-3 and TRBJ1-5; D is undetermined. This CDR3 is 17 amino acids long. Trimming took off 2 bases at V and 3 bases at J, with 17 bases between the two ends. Germline-derived CDR1 and CDR2 are SGHTA and FQGTGA. The CDR3 DNA sequence: TGTGCCAGCAGCTTACTTAATTGGGATAACAACAATCAGCCCCAGCATTTT. Amino acids: CASSLLNWDNNNQPQHF.

In this sample, this clone turned up a few times. V gene TRBV5-4 combines with J gene TRBJ2-4; D might be TRBD1 or TRBD2, each matching 5 bases. V lost 2 bases and J lost 6, with 9 bases in between. The CDR3 has 13 amino acids. Germline V CDR1 and CDR2: SGHNT, YYREEE (reference sequence). CDR3 coding DNA: TGTGCCAGCAGCTTCACGAGGGGAAACATTCAGTACTTC. Translating it yields CASSFTRGNIQYF.

The genes are TRBV7-2 and TRBJ1-1, with D perhaps matching TRBD1 (6 bases). Germline CDR1 reads SGHTA; CDR2 reads FQGNSA. The CDR3 is 15 amino acids. The V end lost 0 bases, the J end lost 7 bases, and 15 bases lay between the germline ends. In DNA form, the CDR3 reads TGTGCCAGCAGCTTAGCCGGCATGGACAGCAATGAAGCTTTCTTT. This sequence encodes CASSLAGMDSNEAFF.

The CDR3 sequence: CASRTEGVNTEAFF. CDR3 nucleotides: TGTGCCAGCAGAACCGAGGGAGTGAACACTGAAGCTTTCTTT. The chain employs TRBV6-6 and TRBJ1-1; D is unresolved. V lost 6 bases and J 0 bases, leaving 11 bases between the germline ends. Germline V gives CDR1 MNHNY, CDR2 SVGAGI (reference sequence). This CDR3 region has 14 residues.

The chain carries TRBV6-6 and TRBJ1-3; a possible D gene is TRBD1 (6 bases). CDR1 is MNHNY, CDR2 SVGAGI, per germline (reference sequence). V shed 4 bases and J shed 4 bases, with 8 bases lying between them. CDR3 length equals 13 residues. The CDR3 DNA follows: TGTGCCAGCAGTTGGGGGGCGGGAAACACCATATATTTT. Encoded protein: CASSWGAGNTIYF.

The CDR3 reads CAWSYPMRGIEKLFF. The CDR3 DNA is TGTGCCTGGAGTTATCCTATGCGGGGTATCGAAAAACTGTTTTTT. The chain links TRBV30 to TRBJ1-4; D is undetermined. The CDR3 sequence is 15 residues long. Between the trimmed V and J ends, which lost 2 bases and 8 bases, there was a span of 18 bases. Germline V lookup: CDR1 GTSNPN, CDR2 SVGIG (reference sequence).